These T cell receptor beta chains were read from a single sample in a study of cytomegalovirus exposure and HLA in healthy donors. The assay was immunoSEQ multiplex PCR, and TCRdb's table has in-frame clones only and misses some. Of 150,000 to 200,000 clones listed, around four fifths were seen once; the top ten hold around 3.1%. The sequenced sample consisted of PBMCs. The receptors were sampled from a female donor in good health and CMV-seronegative. CDR3s include the opening cysteine and the closing phenylalanine or tryptophan. Each record gives: CDR3 DNA, CDR3 protein, clone size, J gene, D gene, V gene. The D gene is left open where the match is weak. The listing skips clone size in some rows; elsewhere it reads once, few, many or a size class.

cdr3_nt: TGTGCCAGCAGGCCGGTGCCAGCGGGGTTCCAAGAGACCCAGTACTTC; cdr3_aa: CASRPVPAGFQETQYF; clone_size: -; j_call: TRBJ2-5; d_call: TRBD2; v_call: TRBV2
cdr3_nt: TGTGCCATCAGTGACCCAGGGGGCTTGGGCACTGAAGCTTTCTTT; cdr3_aa: CAISDPGGLGTEAFF; clone_size: -; j_call: TRBJ1-1; d_call: TRBD1; v_call: TRBV10-3
cdr3_nt: TGTGCCAGCAGCTTTAGGCGGGAGGAGTACTTC; cdr3_aa: CASSFRREEYF; clone_size: -; j_call: TRBJ2-7; d_call: TRBD2; v_call: TRBV5-6
cdr3_nt: TGTGCCAGCAGTACCGGGATCGAGCAGTACTTC; cdr3_aa: CASSTGIEQYF; clone_size: -; j_call: TRBJ2-7; d_call: -; v_call: TRBV27
cdr3_nt: TGTGCCAGCAGTCGTAGCGGCTCTACCTACGAGCAGTACTTC; cdr3_aa: CASSRSGSTYEQYF; clone_size: -; j_call: TRBJ2-7; d_call: -; v_call: TRBV6-5
cdr3_nt: TGTGCCAGCAGTGAGGGTCAAGGCGGCTATGGCTACACCTTC; cdr3_aa: CASSEGQGGYGYTF; clone_size: -; j_call: TRBJ1-2; d_call: -; v_call: TRBV6-4
cdr3_nt: TGTGCCAGCAGCCAAGGGGGGGCAGGGGGTTTTTCAAACTATGGCTACACCTTC; cdr3_aa: CASSQGGAGGFSNYGYTF; clone_size: few; j_call: TRBJ1-2; d_call: TRBD1; v_call: TRBV4-2
cdr3_nt: TGTGCCAGCAGCATGGGCGGGGCCGGGGAGCTGTTTTTT; cdr3_aa: CASSMGGAGELFF; clone_size: -; j_call: TRBJ2-2; d_call: -; v_call: TRBV9
cdr3_nt: TGTGCCAGCAGCCCCGACAGGAATAATGAAAAACTGTTTTTT; cdr3_aa: CASSPDRNNEKLFF; clone_size: few; j_call: TRBJ1-4; d_call: -; v_call: TRBV7-8
cdr3_nt: TGCGCCAGCAGCTTGGCCGGGACTAGCGGGGGGCGGAACACCGGGGAGCTGTTTTTT; cdr3_aa: CASSLAGTSGGRNTGELFF; clone_size: -; j_call: TRBJ2-2; d_call: TRBD2; v_call: TRBV5-1
cdr3_nt: TGTGCCAGCAGTTTATACAGGGATAGCAATCAGCCCCAGCATTTT; cdr3_aa: CASSLYRDSNQPQHF; clone_size: -; j_call: TRBJ1-5; d_call: -; v_call: TRBV28
cdr3_nt: TGTGCCAGCAGTTACCGGACTAGCGGGAGGGCCGTGACCCAGTACTTC; cdr3_aa: CASSYRTSGRAVTQYF; clone_size: -; j_call: TRBJ2-5; d_call: TRBD2; v_call: TRBV6-6
cdr3_nt: TGCGCCAGCAGCTTCAAAGAGACCCAGTACTTC; cdr3_aa: CASSFKETQYF; clone_size: -; j_call: TRBJ2-5; d_call: -; v_call: TRBV5-1
cdr3_nt: TGCGCCAGCAGATTCCGGGACAGGGCCCAAAAACCTTACCGAAGTTATAGCAATCAGCCCCAGCATTTT; cdr3_aa: CASRFRDRAQKPYRSYSNQPQHF; clone_size: -; j_call: TRBJ1-5; d_call: TRBD1; v_call: TRBV10-1
cdr3_nt: TGTGCCATCAATACAGGGCGAGACACTGAAGCTTTCTTT; cdr3_aa: CAINTGRDTEAFF; clone_size: -; j_call: TRBJ1-1; d_call: -; v_call: TRBV10-3
cdr3_nt: TGTGCCAGCAGCTTACAGGGGGCGGTGATCAATTCACCCCTCCACTTT; cdr3_aa: CASSLQGAVINSPLHF; clone_size: -; j_call: TRBJ1-6; d_call: TRBD1; v_call: TRBV5-5
cdr3_nt: TGTGCCAGTAGTATAGCAAGAGACACTGAAGCTTTCTTT; cdr3_aa: CASSIARDTEAFF; clone_size: -; j_call: TRBJ1-1; d_call: -; v_call: TRBV19
cdr3_nt: TGCGCCAGCAGCCGAGACCCGGGGTTAGAAGGAAATGAGCAGTTCTTC; cdr3_aa: CASSRDPGLEGNEQFF; clone_size: once; j_call: TRBJ2-1; d_call: -; v_call: TRBV4-3
cdr3_nt: TGCGCCAGCAGCCCCGGACAGACCTACGAGCAGTACTTC; cdr3_aa: CASSPGQTYEQYF; clone_size: -; j_call: TRBJ2-7; d_call: -; v_call: TRBV4-1
cdr3_nt: TGTGCCAGTCCGGACAGGGAGAGCAATCAGCCCCAGCATTTT; cdr3_aa: CASPDRESNQPQHF; clone_size: -; j_call: TRBJ1-5; d_call: TRBD1; v_call: TRBV28
cdr3_nt: TGTGCCAGCAGCCCTAGACAGGGGGCTTACAATGAGCAGTTCTTC; cdr3_aa: CASSPRQGAYNEQFF; clone_size: -; j_call: TRBJ2-1; d_call: TRBD1; v_call: TRBV27
cdr3_nt: TGTGCCAGCAGTCCCGGGACAGCATCCTACGAGCAGTACTTC; cdr3_aa: CASSPGTASYEQYF; clone_size: few; j_call: TRBJ2-7; d_call: TRBD1; v_call: TRBV27
cdr3_nt: TGTGCCAGTAGTATAGGGTCCGGACAGTTTTCTAACTATGGCTACACCTTC; cdr3_aa: CASSIGSGQFSNYGYTF; clone_size: -; j_call: TRBJ1-2; d_call: -; v_call: TRBV19
cdr3_nt: TGTGCCAGCCGCCAAGTAAATACGCAGTATTTT; cdr3_aa: CASRQVNTQYF; clone_size: -; j_call: TRBJ2-3; d_call: -; v_call: TRBV4-2
cdr3_nt: TGTGCCTGGGCACCGGGGGCCTACGAGCAGTACTTC; cdr3_aa: CAWAPGAYEQYF; clone_size: -; j_call: TRBJ2-7; d_call: -; v_call: TRBV30
cdr3_nt: TGTGCCAGTAGTTCACGGGGTAGCGCGAGCTCCTACGAGCAGTACTTC; cdr3_aa: CASSSRGSASSYEQYF; clone_size: -; j_call: TRBJ2-7; d_call: -; v_call: TRBV19
cdr3_nt: TGTGCCAGCAGCTGGGATTTACTAGCGAACACCGGGGAGCTGTTTTTT; cdr3_aa: CASSWDLLANTGELFF; clone_size: -; j_call: TRBJ2-2; d_call: -; v_call: TRBV7-6